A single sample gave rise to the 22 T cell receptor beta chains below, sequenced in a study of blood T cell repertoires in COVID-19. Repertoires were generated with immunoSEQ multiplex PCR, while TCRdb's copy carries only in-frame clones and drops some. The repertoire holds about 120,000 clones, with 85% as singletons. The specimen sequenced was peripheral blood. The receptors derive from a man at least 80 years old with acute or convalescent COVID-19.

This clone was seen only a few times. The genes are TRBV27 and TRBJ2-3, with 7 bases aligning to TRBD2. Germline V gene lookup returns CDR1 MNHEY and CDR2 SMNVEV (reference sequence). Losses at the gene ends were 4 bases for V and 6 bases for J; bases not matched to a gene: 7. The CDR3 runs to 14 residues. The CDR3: CASSSSGGVDTQYF. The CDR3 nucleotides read TGTGCCAGCAGTTCCAGTGGGGGGGTCGATACGCAGTATTTT.

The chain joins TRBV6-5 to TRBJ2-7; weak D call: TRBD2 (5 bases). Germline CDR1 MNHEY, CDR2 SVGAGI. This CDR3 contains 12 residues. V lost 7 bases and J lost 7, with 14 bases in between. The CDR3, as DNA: TGTGCCAGCACTCTCCCCCCGGGGGAGCAGTACTTC. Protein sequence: CASTLPPGEQYF.

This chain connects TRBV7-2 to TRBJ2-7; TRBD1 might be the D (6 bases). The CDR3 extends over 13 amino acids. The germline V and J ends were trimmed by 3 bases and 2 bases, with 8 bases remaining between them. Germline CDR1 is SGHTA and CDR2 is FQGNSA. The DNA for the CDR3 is TGTGCCAGCAGCTTCCGGGACACCTACGAGCAGTACTTC. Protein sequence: CASSFRDTYEQYF.

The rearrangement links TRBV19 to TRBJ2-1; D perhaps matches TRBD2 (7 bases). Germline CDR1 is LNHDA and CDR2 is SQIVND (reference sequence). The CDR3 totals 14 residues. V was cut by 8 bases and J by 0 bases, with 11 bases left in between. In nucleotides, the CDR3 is TGTGCCAGTGGGGAGGGGGGCTCCTACAATGAGCAGTTCTTC. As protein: CASGEGGSYNEQFF.

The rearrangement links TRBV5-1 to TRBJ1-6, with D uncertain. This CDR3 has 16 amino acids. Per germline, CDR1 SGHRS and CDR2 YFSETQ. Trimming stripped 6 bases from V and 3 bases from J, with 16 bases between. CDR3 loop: CASIKTRGNYNSPLHF. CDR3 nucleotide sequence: TGCGCCAGCATAAAAACCCGGGGAAACTATAATTCACCCCTCCACTTT.

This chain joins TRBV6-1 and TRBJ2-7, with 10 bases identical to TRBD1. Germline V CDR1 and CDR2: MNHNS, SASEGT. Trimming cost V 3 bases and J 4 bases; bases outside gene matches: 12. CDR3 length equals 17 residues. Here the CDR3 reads CASSEWASGTGVYEQYF. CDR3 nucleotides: TGTGCCAGCAGTGAGTGGGCCAGCGGGACAGGGGTATACGAGCAGTACTTC.

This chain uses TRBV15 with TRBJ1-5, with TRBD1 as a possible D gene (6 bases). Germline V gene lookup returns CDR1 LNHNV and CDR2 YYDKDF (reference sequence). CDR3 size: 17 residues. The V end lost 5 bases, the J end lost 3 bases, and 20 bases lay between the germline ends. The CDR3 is CATSDLSRGMNNQPQHF. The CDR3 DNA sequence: TGTGCCACCAGCGACCTGTCCAGGGGCATGAACAATCAGCCCCAGCATTTT.

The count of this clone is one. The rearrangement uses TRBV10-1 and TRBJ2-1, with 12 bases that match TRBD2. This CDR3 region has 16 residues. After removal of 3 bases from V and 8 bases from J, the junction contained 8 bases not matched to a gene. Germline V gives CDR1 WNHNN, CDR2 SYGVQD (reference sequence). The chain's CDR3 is CASSDHLAGGVHEQFF. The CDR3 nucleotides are TGCGCCAGCAGTGACCACCTAGCGGGGGGGGTACATGAGCAGTTCTTC.

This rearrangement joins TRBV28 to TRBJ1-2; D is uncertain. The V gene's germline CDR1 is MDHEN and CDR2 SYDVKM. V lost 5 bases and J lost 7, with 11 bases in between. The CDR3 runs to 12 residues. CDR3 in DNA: TGTGCCAGCAGTGTCCGGAGAACTGGCTACACCTTC. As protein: CASSVRRTGYTF.

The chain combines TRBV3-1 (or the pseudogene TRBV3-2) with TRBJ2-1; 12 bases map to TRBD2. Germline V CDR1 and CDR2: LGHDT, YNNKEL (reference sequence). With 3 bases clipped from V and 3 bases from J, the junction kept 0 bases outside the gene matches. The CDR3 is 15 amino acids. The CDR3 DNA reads TGTGCCAGCAGCCAGACTAGCGGGGGCTACAATGAGCAGTTCTTC. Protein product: CASSQTSGGYNEQFF.

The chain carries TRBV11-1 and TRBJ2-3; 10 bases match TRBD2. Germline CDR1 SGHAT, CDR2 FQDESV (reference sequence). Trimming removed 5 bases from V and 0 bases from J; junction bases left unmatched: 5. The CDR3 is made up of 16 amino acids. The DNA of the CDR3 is TGTGCCAGCAGCCCCTTAGCGGGGGGAAGCACAGATACGCAGTATTTT. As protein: CASSPLAGGSTDTQYF.

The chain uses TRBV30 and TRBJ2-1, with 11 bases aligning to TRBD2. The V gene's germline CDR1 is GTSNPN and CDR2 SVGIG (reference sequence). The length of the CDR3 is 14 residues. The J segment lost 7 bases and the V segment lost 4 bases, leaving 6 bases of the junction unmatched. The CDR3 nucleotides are TGTGCCTGGACCCGGACTAGCGGGTCAAATGAGCAGTTCTTC. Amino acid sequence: CAWTRTSGSNEQFF.

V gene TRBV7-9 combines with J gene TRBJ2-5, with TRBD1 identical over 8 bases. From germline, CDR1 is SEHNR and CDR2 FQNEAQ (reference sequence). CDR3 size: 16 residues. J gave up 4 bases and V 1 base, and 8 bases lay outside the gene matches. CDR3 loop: CASSLVGGQVRETQYF. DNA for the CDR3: TGTGCCAGCAGCTTAGTGGGGGGACAGGTTCGAGAGACCCAGTACTTC.

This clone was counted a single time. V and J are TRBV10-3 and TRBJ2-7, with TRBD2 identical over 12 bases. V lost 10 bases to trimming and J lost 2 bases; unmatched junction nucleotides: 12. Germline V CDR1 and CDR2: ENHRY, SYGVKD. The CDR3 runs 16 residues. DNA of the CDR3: TGTGCCACCCCGACTAGCGGGAGAGAGAAGACCTACGAGCAGTACTTC. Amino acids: CATPTSGREKTYEQYF.

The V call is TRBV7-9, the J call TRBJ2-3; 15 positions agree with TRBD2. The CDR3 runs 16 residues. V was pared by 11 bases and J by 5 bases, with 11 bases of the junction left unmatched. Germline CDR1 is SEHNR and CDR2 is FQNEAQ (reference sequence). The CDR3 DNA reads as TGTGCCGGCCGTCTGGGACTAGCGGGAGGACAAGATACGCAGTATTTT. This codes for CAGRLGLAGGQDTQYF.

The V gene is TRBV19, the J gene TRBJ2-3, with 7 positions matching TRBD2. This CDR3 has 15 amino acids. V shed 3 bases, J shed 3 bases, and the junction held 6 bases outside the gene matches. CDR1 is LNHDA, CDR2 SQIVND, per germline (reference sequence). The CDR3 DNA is TGTGCCAGTAGTATGAGGGAGGGCCGTACAGATACGCAGTATTTT. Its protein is CASSMREGRTDTQYF.

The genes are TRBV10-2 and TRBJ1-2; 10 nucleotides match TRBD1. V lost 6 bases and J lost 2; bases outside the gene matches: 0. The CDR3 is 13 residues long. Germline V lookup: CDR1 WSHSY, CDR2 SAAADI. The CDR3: CASRGQGNYGYTF. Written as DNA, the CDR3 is TGCGCCAGCAGGGGACAGGGGAACTATGGCTACACCTTC.

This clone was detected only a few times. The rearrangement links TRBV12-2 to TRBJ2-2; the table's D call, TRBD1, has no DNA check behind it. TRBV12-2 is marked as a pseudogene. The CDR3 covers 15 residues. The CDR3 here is CASRLNSQTTGELFF. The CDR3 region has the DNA TGTGCAAGTCGCTTAAACAGCCAGACCACCGGGGAGCTGTTTTTT.

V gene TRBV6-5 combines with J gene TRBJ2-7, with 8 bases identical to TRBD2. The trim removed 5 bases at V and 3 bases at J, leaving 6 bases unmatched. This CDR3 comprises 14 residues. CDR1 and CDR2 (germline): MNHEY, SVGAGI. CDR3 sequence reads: CASSISGINYEQYF. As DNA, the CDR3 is TGTGCCAGCAGTATTAGCGGGATAAACTACGAGCAGTACTTC.

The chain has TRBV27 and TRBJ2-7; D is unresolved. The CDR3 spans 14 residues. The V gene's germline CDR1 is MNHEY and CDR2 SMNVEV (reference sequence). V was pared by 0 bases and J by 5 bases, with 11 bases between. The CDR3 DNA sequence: TGTGCCAGCAGTTTATCGAGGATCGAAAACGAGCAGTACTTC. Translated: CASSLSRIENEQYF.

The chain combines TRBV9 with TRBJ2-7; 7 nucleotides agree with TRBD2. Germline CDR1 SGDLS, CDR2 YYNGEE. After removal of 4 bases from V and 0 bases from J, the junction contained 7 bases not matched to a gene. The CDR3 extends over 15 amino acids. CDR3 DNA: TGTGCCAGCAGCACGGTAGCGGGCCCCTCCTACGAGCAGTACTTC. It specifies CASSTVAGPSYEQYF.

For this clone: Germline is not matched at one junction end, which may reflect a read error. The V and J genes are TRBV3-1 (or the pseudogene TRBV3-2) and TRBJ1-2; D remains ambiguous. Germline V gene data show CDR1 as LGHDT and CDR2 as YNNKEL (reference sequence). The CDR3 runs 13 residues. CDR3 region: CANSQGAAYGYTF. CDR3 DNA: TGTGCCAACAGCCAAGGAGCGGCCTATGGCTACACCTTC.